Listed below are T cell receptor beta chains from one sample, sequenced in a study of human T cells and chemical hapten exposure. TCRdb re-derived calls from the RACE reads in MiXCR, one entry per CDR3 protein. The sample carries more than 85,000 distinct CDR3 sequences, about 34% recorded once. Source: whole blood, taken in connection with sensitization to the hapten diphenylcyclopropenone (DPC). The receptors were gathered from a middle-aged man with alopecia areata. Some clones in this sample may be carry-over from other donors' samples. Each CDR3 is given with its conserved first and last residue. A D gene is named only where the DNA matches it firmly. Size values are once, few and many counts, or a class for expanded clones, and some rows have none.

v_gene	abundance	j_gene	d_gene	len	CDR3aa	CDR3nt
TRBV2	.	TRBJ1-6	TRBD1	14	CASSSRDRNSPLHF	TGTGCCAGCAGTTCGCGGGACAGAAATTCACCCCTCCACTTT
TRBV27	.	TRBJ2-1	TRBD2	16	CASSLIAGGQMDEQFF	TGTGCCAGCAGTTTAATAGCGGGAGGGCAAATGGATGAGCAGTTCTTC
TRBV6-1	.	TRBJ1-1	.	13	CASIRSGQAEAFF	TGTGCCAGCATCAGGTCGGGACAAGCAGAAGCTTTCTTT
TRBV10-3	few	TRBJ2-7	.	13	CAISRDDSYEQYF	TGTGCCATCAGTCGGGACGACTCCTACGAGCAGTACTTC
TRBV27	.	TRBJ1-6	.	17	CASSFAPLSSYNSPLHF	TGTGCCAGCAGTTTCGCCCCTCTTAGCTCCTATAATTCACCCCTCCACTTT
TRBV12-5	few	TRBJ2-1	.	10	CASGPAEQFF	TGTGCTAGTGGTCCCGCCGAGCAGTTCTTC
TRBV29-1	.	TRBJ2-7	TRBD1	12	CSVQGAGYEQYF	TGCAGCGTCCAGGGGGCAGGTTACGAGCAGTACTTC
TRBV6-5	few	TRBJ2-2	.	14	CASRTGTYTGELFF	TGTGCCAGCAGGACCGGGACCTACACCGGGGAGCTGTTTTTT
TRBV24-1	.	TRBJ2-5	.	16	CATSDPKSPGPGAQYF	TGTGCCACCAGTGATCCTAAGTCGCCGGGCCCCGGCGCCCAGTACTTC
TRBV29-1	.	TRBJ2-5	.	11	CSVEYTETQYF	TGCAGCGTTGAATATACCGAGACCCAGTACTTC
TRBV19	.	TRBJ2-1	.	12	CASSKGGAEQFF	TGTGCCAGTAGTAAGGGGGGCGCTGAGCAGTTCTTC
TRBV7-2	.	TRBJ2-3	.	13	CASSRPVTDTQYF	TGTGCCAGCAGCCGACCCGTCACAGATACGCAGTATTTT
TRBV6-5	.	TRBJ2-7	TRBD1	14	CASMDWTGGAEQYF	TGTGCCAGCATGGATTGGACAGGGGGCGCCGAGCAGTACTTC
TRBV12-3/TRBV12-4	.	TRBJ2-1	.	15	CASSFGSGRYNEQFF	TGTGCCAGCAGTTTTGGTTCCGGGAGATACAATGAGCAGTTCTTC
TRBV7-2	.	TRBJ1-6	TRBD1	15	CASSSQGGRSSPLHF	TGTGCCAGCAGCTCCCAGGGGGGGAGGAGTTCACCCCTCCACTTT
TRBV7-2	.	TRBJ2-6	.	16	CASSLDSNSGANVLTF	TGTGCCAGCAGCTTAGACAGTAACTCTGGGGCCAACGTCCTGACTTTC
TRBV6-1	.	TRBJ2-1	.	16	CASSEVSGLSYNEQFF	TGTGCCAGCAGTGAGGTTTCAGGACTTTCCTACAATGAGCAGTTCTTC
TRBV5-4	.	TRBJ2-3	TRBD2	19	CASSLPGLAGKRSTDTQYF	TGTGCCAGCAGCTTGCCGGGACTAGCGGGGAAACGGAGCACAGATACGCAGTATTTT
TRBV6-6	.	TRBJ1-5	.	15	CASSPAPGNNQPQHF	TGTGCCAGCAGTCCAGCCCCAGGGAACAATCAGCCCCAGCATTTT
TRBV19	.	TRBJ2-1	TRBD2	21	CASSMPPRLAGGPGTYNEQFF	TGTGCCAGTAGTATGCCCCCTCGACTAGCGGGAGGGCCGGGGACCTACAATGAGCAGTTCTTC
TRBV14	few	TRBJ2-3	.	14	CASSHSPGADTQYF	TGTGCCAGCAGCCACTCTCCCGGGGCAGATACGCAGTATTTT
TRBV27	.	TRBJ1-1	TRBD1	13	CASSTGKNTEAFF	TGTGCCAGTTCGACAGGGAAGAACACTGAAGCTTTCTTT
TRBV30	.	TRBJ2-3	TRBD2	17	CAWSVAGVGWSADTQYF	TGTGCCTGGAGTGTAGCGGGAGTAGGTTGGTCAGCAGATACGCAGTATTTT
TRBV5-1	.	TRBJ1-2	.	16	CASSLSLSDRTNGYTF	TGCGCCAGCAGCTTGTCCCTCTCCGACAGGACAAATGGCTACACCTTC
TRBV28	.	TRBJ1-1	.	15	CASSLWGGLGTEAFF	TGTGCCAGCAGTTTATGGGGGGGCCTGGGCACTGAAGCTTTCTTT
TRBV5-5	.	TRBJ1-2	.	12	CASSLDRDGYTF	TGTGCCAGCAGCTTGGACAGGGACGGCTACACCTTC
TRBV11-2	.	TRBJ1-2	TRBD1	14	CASSLAGTDYGYTF	TGTGCCAGCAGCTTAGCCGGGACAGACTATGGCTACACCTTC
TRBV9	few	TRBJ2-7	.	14	CASSVKAQAYEQYF	TGTGCCAGCAGCGTAAAGGCACAGGCCTACGAGCAGTACTTC
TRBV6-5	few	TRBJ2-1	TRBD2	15	CASSYTGLAANEQFF	TGTGCCAGCAGTTACACGGGACTAGCGGCCAATGAGCAGTTCTTC
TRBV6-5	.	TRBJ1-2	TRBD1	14	CASSYTGTGSGYTF	TGTGCCAGCAGTTACACCGGGACAGGGTCTGGCTACACCTTC
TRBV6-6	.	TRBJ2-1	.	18	CASSYGGLRESSYNEQFF	TGTGCCAGCAGTTACGGGGGACTCAGGGAGAGTTCCTACAATGAGCAGTTCTTC
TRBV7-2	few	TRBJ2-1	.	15	CASSLASGPNNEQFF	TGTGCCAGCAGCTTAGCATCAGGGCCCAACAATGAGCAGTTCTTC
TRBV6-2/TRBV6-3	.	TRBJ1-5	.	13	CASTQPSNQPQHF	TGTGCCAGCACCCAGCCTAGCAATCAGCCCCAGCATTTT
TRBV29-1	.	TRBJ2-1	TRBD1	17	CSVTPGTGGSPGNEQFF	TGCAGCGTAACTCCCGGGACAGGGGGCTCCCCTGGGAATGAGCAGTTCTTC
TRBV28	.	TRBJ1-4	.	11	CASSLPGKLFF	TGTGCCAGCAGTTTACCGGGAAAACTGTTTTTT
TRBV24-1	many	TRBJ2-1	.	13	CATSGGAYNEQFF	TGTGCCACCAGTGGAGGGGCCTACAATGAGCAGTTCTTC
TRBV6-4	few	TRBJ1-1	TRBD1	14	CASSEDRENTEAFF	TGTGCCAGCAGTGAAGACAGGGAAAACACTGAAGCTTTCTTT
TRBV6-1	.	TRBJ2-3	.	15	CASRFRASREDTQYF	TGTGCCAGCAGGTTTCGGGCCTCCAGAGAAGATACGCAGTATTTT
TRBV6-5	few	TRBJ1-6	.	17	CASSYFGAGLYNSPLHF	TGTGCCAGCAGTTATTTTGGGGCAGGGTTATATAATTCACCCCTCCACTTT
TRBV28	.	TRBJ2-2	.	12	CASSQGSGELFF	TGTGCCAGCAGTCAGGGTTCCGGGGAGCTGTTTTTT
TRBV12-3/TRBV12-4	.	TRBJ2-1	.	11	CASSPSHEQFF	TGTGCCAGCAGTCCGTCTCATGAGCAGTTCTTC
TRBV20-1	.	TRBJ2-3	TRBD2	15	CSARVGGRAVHTQYF	TGCAGTGCTAGAGTGGGCGGGAGGGCCGTTCATACGCAGTATTTT
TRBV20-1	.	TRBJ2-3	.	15	CSATVRGTSTDTQYF	TGCAGTGCTACCGTCCGTGGGACTAGCACAGATACGCAGTATTTT
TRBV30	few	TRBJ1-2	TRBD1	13	CAWSLGGADGYTF	TGTGCCTGGAGTCTAGGGGGCGCGGATGGCTACACCTTC
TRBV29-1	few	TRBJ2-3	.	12	CSAGGNTDTQYF	TGCAGCGCTGGGGGAAACACAGATACGCAGTATTTT
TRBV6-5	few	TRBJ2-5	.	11	CASSYQGTQYF	TGTGCCAGCAGTTATCAAGGGACCCAGTACTTC
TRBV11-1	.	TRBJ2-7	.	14	CASSYENQGNEQYF	TGTGCCAGCAGTTACGAGAACCAGGGTAACGAGCAGTACTTC
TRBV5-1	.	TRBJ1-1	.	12	CASRFVEGEAFF	TGCGCCAGCAGATTTGTGGAGGGTGAAGCTTTCTTT
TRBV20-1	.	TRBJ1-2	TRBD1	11	CSAGTGLGYTF	TGCAGTGCCGGGACAGGGCTTGGCTACACCTTC
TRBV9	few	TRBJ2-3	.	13	CASSPRQLDTQYF	TGTGCCAGCAGCCCCAGACAGTTAGATACGCAGTATTTT
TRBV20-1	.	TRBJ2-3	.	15	CSANSRRATTDTQYF	TGCAGTGCTAATTCTCGGCGGGCGACCACAGATACGCAGTATTTT
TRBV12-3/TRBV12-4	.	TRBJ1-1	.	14	CASILNGERAEAFF	TGTGCCAGCATCTTGAACGGAGAACGGGCTGAAGCTTTCTTT
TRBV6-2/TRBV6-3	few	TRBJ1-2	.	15	CASSLDPAAPYGYTF	TGTGCCAGCAGTCTGGACCCGGCGGCTCCCTATGGCTACACCTTC
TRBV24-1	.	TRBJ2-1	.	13	CATDLGPGDEQFF	TGTGCCACCGACTTGGGCCCTGGGGATGAGCAGTTCTTC
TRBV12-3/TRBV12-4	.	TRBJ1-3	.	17	CASSTTAGQSSGNTIYF	TGTGCCAGCAGCACAACAGCGGGGCAGAGCTCTGGAAACACCATATATTTT
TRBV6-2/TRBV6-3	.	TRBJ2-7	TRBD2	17	CASSRTSGSIVAYEQYF	TGTGCCAGCAGTCGGACTAGCGGGAGTATAGTTGCGTACGAGCAGTACTTC
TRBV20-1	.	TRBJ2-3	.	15	CSASPAGGYTDTQYF	TGCAGTGCTAGTCCGGCCGGGGGATACACAGATACGCAGTATTTT